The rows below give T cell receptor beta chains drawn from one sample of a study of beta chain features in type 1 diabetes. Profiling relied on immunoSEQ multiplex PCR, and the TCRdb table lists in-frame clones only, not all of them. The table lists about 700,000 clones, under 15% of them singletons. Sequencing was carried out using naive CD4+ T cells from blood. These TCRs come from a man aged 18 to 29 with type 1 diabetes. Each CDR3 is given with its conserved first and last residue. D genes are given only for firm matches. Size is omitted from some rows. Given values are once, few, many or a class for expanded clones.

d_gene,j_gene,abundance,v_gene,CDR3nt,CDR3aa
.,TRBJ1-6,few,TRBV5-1,TGCGCCAGCAGCAGAGAACCTAATTCACCCCTCCACTTT,CASSREPNSPLHF
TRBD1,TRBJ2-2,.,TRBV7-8,TGTGCCAGCAGCGGGACAGGGAACACCGGGGAGCTGTTTTTT,CASSGTGNTGELFF
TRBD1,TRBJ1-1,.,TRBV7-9,TGTGCCAGCAGCCAAGACAGGGGGTGGACTGAAGCTTTCTTT,CASSQDRGWTEAFF
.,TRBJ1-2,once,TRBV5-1,TGCGCCAGCAGCCCCGGACGGCTCTATGGCTACACCTTC,CASSPGRLYGYTF
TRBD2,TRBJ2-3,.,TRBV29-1,TGCAGCGTTTCCGCGGGGGGCCAAGATACGCAGTATTTT,CSVSAGGQDTQYF
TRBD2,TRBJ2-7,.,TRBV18,TGTGCCAGCTCACCGTTCGAGCGGGGGGCCTCCTACGAGCAGTACTTC,CASSPFERGASYEQYF
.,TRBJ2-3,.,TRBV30,TGTGCCTGGACGGGGGTGCCCACAAGCACAGATACGCAGTATTTT,CAWTGVPTSTDTQYF
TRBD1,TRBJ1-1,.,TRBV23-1,TGCGCCAGCAGACGACAGGGAATGAACACTGAAGCTTTCTTT,CASRRQGMNTEAFF
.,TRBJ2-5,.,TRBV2,TGTGCCAGCAGTGGGGATGGTGGACTCCAAGAGACCCAGTACTTC,CASSGDGGLQETQYF
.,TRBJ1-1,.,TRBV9,TGTGCCAGCAGCGACAGGGAAGACACTGAAGCTTTCTTT,CASSDREDTEAFF
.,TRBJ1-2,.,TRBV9,TGTGCCAGCAGCCCCGGACAGACTAACTATGGCTACACCTTC,CASSPGQTNYGYTF
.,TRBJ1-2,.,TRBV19,TGTGCCAGTACTCATTCCCGGGGCGGGGCTAACTATGGCTACACCTTC,CASTHSRGGANYGYTF
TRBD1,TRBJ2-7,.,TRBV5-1,TGCGCCAGCAGCACCGGGACAGGGGCCTACGAGCAGTACTTC,CASSTGTGAYEQYF
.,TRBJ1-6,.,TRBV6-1,TGTGCCAGCAGTGATGGACAAATTAATTCACCCCTCCACTTT,CASSDGQINSPLHF
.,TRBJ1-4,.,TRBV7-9,TGTGCCAGCAGCTCTACAGCTAATGAAAAACTGTTTTTT,CASSSTANEKLFF
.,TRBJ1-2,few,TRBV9,TGTGCCAGCAGCGTAGAGGAGGGCGGAGGCTACACCTTC,CASSVEEGGGYTF
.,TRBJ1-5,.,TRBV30,TGTGCCTGGAGTAGGGGTGAAAGCAATCAGCCCCAGCATTTT,CAWSRGESNQPQHF
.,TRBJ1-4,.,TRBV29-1,TGCAGCGTTGAAGATCCTAGGGCAGAATCACGTGAAAAACTGTTTTTT,CSVEDPRAESREKLFF
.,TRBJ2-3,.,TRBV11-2,TGTGCCAGCAGCCCAGCGCGGGGGCGTCGGGACTCCCGGGTGGGGCAGTATTTT,CASSPARGRRDSRVGQYF
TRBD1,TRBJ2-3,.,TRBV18,TGTGCCAGCTCACCACGGGGGACAGGGTTCACAGATACGCAGTATTTT,CASSPRGTGFTDTQYF
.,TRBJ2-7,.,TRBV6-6,TGTGCCAGCAGCCCTGCCTCCTACGAGCAGTACTTC,CASSPASYEQYF